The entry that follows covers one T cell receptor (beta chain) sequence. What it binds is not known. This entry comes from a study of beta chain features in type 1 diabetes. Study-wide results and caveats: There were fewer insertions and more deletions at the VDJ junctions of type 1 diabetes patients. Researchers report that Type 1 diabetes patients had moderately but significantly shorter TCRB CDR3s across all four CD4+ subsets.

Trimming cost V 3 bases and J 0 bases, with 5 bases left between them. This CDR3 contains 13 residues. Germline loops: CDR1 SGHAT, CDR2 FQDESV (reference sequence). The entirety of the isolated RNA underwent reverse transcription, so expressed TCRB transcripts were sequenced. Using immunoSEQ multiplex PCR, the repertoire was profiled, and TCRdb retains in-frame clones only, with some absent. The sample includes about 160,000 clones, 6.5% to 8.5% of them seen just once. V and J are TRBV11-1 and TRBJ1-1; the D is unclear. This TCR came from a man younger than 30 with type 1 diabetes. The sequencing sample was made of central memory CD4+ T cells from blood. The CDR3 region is CASSFEVNTEAFF. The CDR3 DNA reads TGTGCCAGCAGCTTCGAGGTGAACACTGAAGCTTTCTTT.